This record looks at one T cell receptor beta chain sequence and its context. Its target is not known. Amplification started from genomic DNA. The TCR beta CDR3 region was amplified using 30 forward and 13 reverse primers. In TCRdb, the multiplex PCR reads were re-called with MiXCR into one record per CDR3 protein. The sample has 250,000 or so distinct CDR3 sequences, more than 45% seen once. This entry belongs to a study of type 1 and type 2 diabetes patients. Turning to the study itself: Magnetic bead positive selection isolated CD4+ or CD8+ T cells from PBMCs. Study results and limitations: A median of one highly-expanded CD4+ clone, covering under 5% of reads, occurred in type 2 diabetes.

CDR1 SNHLY and CDR2 FYNNEI come from the germline V gene. The V segment lost 6 bases and the J segment 1 base; nucleotides outside the gene matches: 9. CDR3 length: 17 amino acids. The V call is TRBV2, the J call TRBJ2-3; the match to TRBD1 covers 11 bases. Material: peripheral blood mononuclear cells (PBMCs). This clonotype originated in a man aged 18 to 30 with type 2 diabetes. Here the CDR3 reads CASSSAGTGGGTDTQYF. CDR3 nucleotide sequence: TGTGCCAGCAGCTCCGCCGGGACAGGGGGGGGCACAGATACGCAGTATTTT.